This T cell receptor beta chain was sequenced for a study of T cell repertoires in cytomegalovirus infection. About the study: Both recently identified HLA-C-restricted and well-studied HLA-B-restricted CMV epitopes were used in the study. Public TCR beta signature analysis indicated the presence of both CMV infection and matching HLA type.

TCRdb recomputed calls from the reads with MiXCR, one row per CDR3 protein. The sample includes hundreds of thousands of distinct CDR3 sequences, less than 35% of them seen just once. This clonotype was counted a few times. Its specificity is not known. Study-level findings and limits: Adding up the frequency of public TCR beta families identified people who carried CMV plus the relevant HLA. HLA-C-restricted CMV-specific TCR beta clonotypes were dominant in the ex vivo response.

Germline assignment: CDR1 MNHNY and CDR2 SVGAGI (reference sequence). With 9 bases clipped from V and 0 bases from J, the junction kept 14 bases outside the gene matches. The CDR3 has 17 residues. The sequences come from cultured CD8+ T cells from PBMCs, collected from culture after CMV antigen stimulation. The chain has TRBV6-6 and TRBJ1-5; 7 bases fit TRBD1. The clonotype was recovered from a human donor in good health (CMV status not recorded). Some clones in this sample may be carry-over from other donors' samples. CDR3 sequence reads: CASRQGSGTYSNQPQHF. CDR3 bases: TGTGCCAGTCGACAGGGTTCCGGGACTTATAGCAATCAGCCCCAGCATTTT.